This TCR beta chain derives from a study of cytomegalovirus exposure and HLA in healthy donors. From germline, CDR1 is MRHNA and CDR2 SNTAGT. Losses at the gene ends were 5 bases for V and 4 bases for J; bases not matched to a gene: 0. CDR3 length: 13 residues. The PCR employed 60 Vbeta primers together with 13 Jbeta primers. Profiling relied on immunoSEQ multiplex PCR, and the TCRdb table lists in-frame clones only, not all of them. The profile shows roughly 70,000 clones, around 80% of them singletons. The rearrangement uses TRBV6-4 and TRBJ2-2; TRBD2 matches 8 bases. Sequenced: PBMCs. This TCR was recovered from a man between 18 and 29 years old in good health and CMV-seronegative. CDR3 bases: TGTGCCAGCAGTAGCGGGAGCACCGGGGAGCTGTTTTTT. Its protein is CASSSGSTGELFF.